This TCR beta chain stems from a study of blood T cells in healthy people across ages. Study findings and constraints: There were more naive CD4+ cells and higher diversity in long-lived donors than in aged donors. CMV status of donors was unknown, possibly confounding expanded clonotype changes.

Primers used in a second PCR of roughly 7 to 11 cycles were a sample-barcoded 5' primer and a J-beta primer mix. Carrying 12 random nucleotides, a template-switch adaptor labeled each individual cDNA molecule. From the 5' RACE reads, TCRdb called clonotypes with MiXCR, one entry per CDR3 protein. The sample carries hundreds of thousands of distinct CDR3 sequences, 58% recorded once. In regard to this clonotype: What it binds is not known. At one end the junction does not follow the germline gene, possibly because of a read error.

This TCR came from a man aged 30 to 45 in good health. The sample was blood.

The CDR3 loop reads CASSLVGTDYQPRHF. CDR3 sequence (DNA): TGTGCCAGCAGCTTAGTCGGGACAGATTATCAGCCCCGGCATTTT. The chain recombines TRBV7-2 with TRBJ1-5; 7 bases are a match to TRBD1. Germline V gene sequence: CDR1 SGHTA, CDR2 FQGNSA. The CDR3 runs 15 residues.